This is a list of T cell receptor beta chains from one sample in a study of shared clonotypes between healthy human individuals. Only in-frame clones appear in the TCRdb table, and some are missing; sequencing was by immunoSEQ multiplex PCR. The sample yields nearly 1,000,000 clones, approximately 80% seen once. The sample was memory CD4+ T cells sorted from blood. Receptors originate from a man younger than 35 in good health. Both conserved end residues are part of each CDR3. The D gene is left open where the match is weak. Only some rows state a clone size, as once, few, many or a class for expanded clones.

abundance: NA; v_gene: TRBV28; d_gene: NA; j_gene: TRBJ2-7; CDR3aa: CASSPGGGPSYEQYF; CDR3nt: TGTGCCAGCAGCCCAGGCGGAGGTCCCTCCTACGAGCAGTACTTC
abundance: NA; v_gene: TRBV10-2; d_gene: TRBD2; j_gene: TRBJ2-7; CDR3aa: CASSAGLAGGNAYEQYF; CDR3nt: TGCGCCAGCAGTGCGGGACTAGCGGGGGGCAATGCCTACGAGCAGTACTTC
abundance: NA; v_gene: TRBV28; d_gene: NA; j_gene: TRBJ2-3; CDR3aa: CASSLPGVVPDTQYF; CDR3nt: TGTGCCAGCAGTTTACCAGGGGTCGTGCCAGATACGCAGTATTTT
abundance: NA; v_gene: TRBV19; d_gene: TRBD2; j_gene: TRBJ2-7; CDR3aa: CASSGTSFEQYF; CDR3nt: TGTGCCAGTAGTGGGACTAGCTTCGAGCAGTACTTC
abundance: NA; v_gene: TRBV9; d_gene: TRBD1; j_gene: TRBJ1-1; CDR3aa: CASSTGGAATEAFF; CDR3nt: TGTGCCAGCAGCACAGGGGGCGCGGCGACTGAAGCTTTCTTT
abundance: few; v_gene: TRBV6-5; d_gene: TRBD1; j_gene: TRBJ1-2; CDR3aa: CASNPTGGWNYGYTF; CDR3nt: TGTGCCAGCAACCCGACAGGGGGCTGGAACTATGGCTACACCTTC
abundance: few; v_gene: TRBV28; d_gene: NA; j_gene: TRBJ1-6; CDR3aa: CASEGDANSPLHF; CDR3nt: TGTGCCAGCGAAGGGGACGCCAATTCACCCCTCCACTTT
abundance: NA; v_gene: TRBV20-1; d_gene: TRBD1; j_gene: TRBJ2-7; CDR3aa: CSTGEGYEQYF; CDR3nt: TGCAGTACAGGGGAAGGCTACGAGCAGTACTTC
abundance: NA; v_gene: TRBV7-9; d_gene: NA; j_gene: TRBJ1-2; CDR3aa: CASSLPGIDYGYTF; CDR3nt: TGTGCCAGCAGCTTACCCGGTATAGACTATGGCTACACCTTC
abundance: NA; v_gene: TRBV2; d_gene: NA; j_gene: TRBJ2-5; CDR3aa: CASGGSGVREETQYF; CDR3nt: TGTGCCAGCGGGGGATCGGGAGTTAGGGAAGAGACCCAGTACTTC
abundance: NA; v_gene: TRBV2; d_gene: NA; j_gene: TRBJ1-5; CDR3aa: CASAQDLGAQHF; CDR3nt: TGTGCCAGCGCACAGGACCTCGGGGCCCAGCATTTT
abundance: few; v_gene: TRBV19; d_gene: NA; j_gene: TRBJ1-1; CDR3aa: CASRRGEMNTEAFF; CDR3nt: TGTGCCAGTAGGAGGGGTGAGATGAACACTGAAGCTTTCTTT
abundance: few; v_gene: TRBV29-1; d_gene: TRBD1; j_gene: TRBJ1-1; CDR3aa: CSGLTGGLTEAFF; CDR3nt: TGCAGCGGGCTGACAGGGGGCTTGACTGAAGCTTTCTTT
abundance: once; v_gene: TRBV5-4; d_gene: TRBD1; j_gene: TRBJ1-4; CDR3aa: CASSAENRGKSEKLFF; CDR3nt: TGTGCCAGCAGCGCGGAAAACAGGGGAAAGAGTGAAAAACTGTTTTTT
abundance: NA; v_gene: TRBV19; d_gene: NA; j_gene: TRBJ2-1; CDR3aa: CASSTQGIYNEQFF; CDR3nt: TGTGCCAGTAGTACCCAGGGGATCTACAATGAGCAGTTCTTC
abundance: NA; v_gene: TRBV19; d_gene: NA; j_gene: TRBJ2-3; CDR3aa: CASSMSGTSTDTQYF; CDR3nt: TGTGCCAGTAGTATGTCGGGGACTAGCACAGATACGCAGTATTTT
abundance: NA; v_gene: TRBV15; d_gene: TRBD2; j_gene: TRBJ2-7; CDR3aa: CATSRDRGLAGRNYEQYF; CDR3nt: TGTGCCACCAGCAGAGACCGGGGACTAGCGGGGAGGAACTACGAGCAGTACTTC
abundance: NA; v_gene: TRBV5-6; d_gene: NA; j_gene: TRBJ2-4; CDR3aa: CASSEGAAIQYF; CDR3nt: TGTGCCAGCAGCGAAGGGGCGGCCATTCAGTACTTC
abundance: NA; v_gene: TRBV13; d_gene: NA; j_gene: TRBJ2-5; CDR3aa: CASSPGGPHAETQYF; CDR3nt: TGTGCCAGCAGCCCCGGGGGCCCTCACGCAGAGACCCAGTACTTC
abundance: NA; v_gene: TRBV19; d_gene: NA; j_gene: TRBJ2-3; CDR3aa: CASTTTGTPSGTQYF; CDR3nt: TGTGCCAGTACTACGACCGGGACACCCTCCGGTACGCAGTATTTT
abundance: NA; v_gene: TRBV7-2; d_gene: NA; j_gene: TRBJ2-3; CDR3aa: CASNSGTAGTDTQYF; CDR3nt: TGTGCCAGCAACTCGGGGACCGCGGGCACAGATACGCAGTATTTT
abundance: NA; v_gene: TRBV5-6; d_gene: NA; j_gene: TRBJ2-3; CDR3aa: CASSLDEKSTDTQYF; CDR3nt: TGTGCCAGCAGCTTGGATGAAAAAAGCACAGATACGCAGTATTTT
abundance: NA; v_gene: TRBV11-2; d_gene: NA; j_gene: TRBJ1-2; CDR3aa: CASSLGTVTGYTF; CDR3nt: TGTGCCAGCAGCTTAGGGACAGTAACCGGCTACACCTTC
abundance: NA; v_gene: TRBV10-3; d_gene: TRBD2; j_gene: TRBJ2-1; CDR3aa: CAISDLLAGGGPYNEQFF; CDR3nt: TGTGCCATCAGTGACCTACTAGCGGGGGGAGGCCCCTACAATGAGCAGTTCTTC
abundance: NA; v_gene: TRBV27; d_gene: NA; j_gene: TRBJ1-2; CDR3aa: CASRTLTGWGRGYTF; CDR3nt: TGTGCCAGCAGAACCTTAACAGGGTGGGGTAGGGGCTACACCTTC
abundance: once; v_gene: TRBV6-5; d_gene: NA; j_gene: TRBJ1-1; CDR3aa: CASKSGGATEAFF; CDR3nt: TGTGCCAGCAAGTCGGGGGGTGCCACTGAAGCTTTCTTT
abundance: NA; v_gene: TRBV5-1; d_gene: NA; j_gene: TRBJ2-3; CDR3aa: CASSLVGGRTDTQYF; CDR3nt: TGCGCCAGCAGCTTGGTCGGGGGCAGGACAGATACGCAGTATTTT
abundance: NA; v_gene: TRBV5-6; d_gene: TRBD1; j_gene: TRBJ1-3; CDR3aa: CASGKGQGAGNTIYF; CDR3nt: TGTGCCAGCGGGAAAGGACAGGGGGCTGGAAACACCATATATTTT
abundance: few; v_gene: TRBV19; d_gene: TRBD1; j_gene: TRBJ1-2; CDR3aa: CASSRGSNYGYTF; CDR3nt: TGTGCCAGTAGCAGGGGGTCTAACTATGGCTACACCTTC
abundance: NA; v_gene: TRBV11-2; d_gene: TRBD2; j_gene: TRBJ2-1; CDR3aa: CASSHKSGRASRNEQFF; CDR3nt: TGTGCCAGCAGCCATAAAAGCGGGAGGGCCTCTCGGAATGAGCAGTTCTTC
abundance: few; v_gene: TRBV18; d_gene: NA; j_gene: TRBJ1-1; CDR3aa: CASSPKAPPGTEAFF; CDR3nt: TGTGCCAGCTCACCAAAGGCTCCTCCAGGGACTGAAGCTTTCTTT
abundance: NA; v_gene: TRBV13; d_gene: NA; j_gene: TRBJ2-5; CDR3aa: CASSSDDRKEQYF; CDR3nt: TGTGCCAGCAGCTCAGACGACCGAAAGGAGCAGTACTTC
abundance: NA; v_gene: TRBV9; d_gene: NA; j_gene: TRBJ2-1; CDR3aa: CASSRRGEGKVGSYNEQFF; CDR3nt: TGTGCCAGCAGCCGTAGGGGTGAGGGAAAGGTAGGCTCCTACAATGAGCAGTTCTTC
abundance: NA; v_gene: TRBV5-1; d_gene: NA; j_gene: TRBJ1-1; CDR3aa: CASSLLDRNTEAFF; CDR3nt: TGCGCCAGCAGCCTCTTAGACAGGAACACTGAAGCTTTCTTT
abundance: NA; v_gene: TRBV7-9; d_gene: NA; j_gene: TRBJ1-6; CDR3aa: CASSLKDNSPLHF; CDR3nt: TGTGCCAGCAGCTTAAAGGATAATTCACCCCTCCACTTT
abundance: NA; v_gene: TRBV9; d_gene: TRBD2; j_gene: TRBJ2-5; CDR3aa: CASSVNGRPQETQYF; CDR3nt: TGTGCCAGCAGCGTAAACGGGAGGCCCCAAGAGACCCAGTACTTC
abundance: NA; v_gene: TRBV2; d_gene: NA; j_gene: TRBJ2-2; CDR3aa: CASSSGTGELFF; CDR3nt: TGTGCCAGCAGTAGCGGCACCGGGGAGCTGTTTTTT
abundance: NA; v_gene: TRBV10-3; d_gene: TRBD1; j_gene: TRBJ2-3; CDR3aa: CAISTGQGAYTDTQYF; CDR3nt: TGTGCCATCAGTACTGGACAGGGGGCTTATACAGATACGCAGTATTTT
abundance: NA; v_gene: TRBV19; d_gene: TRBD1; j_gene: TRBJ1-1; CDR3aa: CASRLGTGVLAEAFF; CDR3nt: TGTGCCAGTAGGCTTGGGACAGGGGTGCTCGCTGAAGCTTTCTTT
abundance: NA; v_gene: TRBV6-6; d_gene: NA; j_gene: TRBJ1-1; CDR3aa: CASNIPGANTEAFF; CDR3nt: TGTGCCAGCAATATCCCAGGGGCGAACACTGAAGCTTTCTTT
abundance: NA; v_gene: TRBV19; d_gene: NA; j_gene: TRBJ1-6; CDR3aa: CASSISQGASPLHF; CDR3nt: TGTGCCAGTAGTATCTCGCAGGGAGCTTCACCCCTCCACTTT
abundance: NA; v_gene: TRBV18; d_gene: NA; j_gene: TRBJ2-7; CDR3aa: CASSPGQDGREQYF; CDR3nt: TGTGCCAGCTCACCAGGCCAGGATGGGCGAGAGCAGTACTTC
abundance: once; v_gene: TRBV9; d_gene: NA; j_gene: TRBJ1-4; CDR3aa: CASSIAGIKNEKLFF; CDR3nt: TGTGCCAGCAGCATCGCGGGGATTAAGAATGAAAAACTGTTTTTT
abundance: NA; v_gene: TRBV6-1; d_gene: TRBD2; j_gene: TRBJ2-3; CDR3aa: CASQAGLAGRTQYF; CDR3nt: TGTGCCAGCCAGGCGGGACTAGCGGGGCGAACGCAGTATTTT
abundance: NA; v_gene: TRBV10-3; d_gene: NA; j_gene: TRBJ2-5; CDR3aa: CAISGLEETQYF; CDR3nt: TGTGCCATCAGTGGACTAGAAGAGACCCAGTACTTC